These 30 T cell receptor beta chains originate from one sample sequenced in a study of blood T cell repertoires in COVID-19. TCRdb's copy holds only in-frame clones and misses some; the assay was immunoSEQ multiplex PCR. The sample shows 150,000 to 200,000 clones, approximately 88% of them seen only once. The sequenced sample was peripheral blood. These receptors were taken from a woman in her 40s with COVID-19, enrolled during active disease.

In regard to this clone: This specimen includes other DNA sequences encoding the same CDR3. The rearrangement uses TRBV6-5 and TRBJ1-2, with 9 bases fitting TRBD1. Germline loops: CDR1 MNHEY, CDR2 SVGAGI. There are 14 residues in the CDR3. Losses at the gene ends were 2 bases for V and 5 bases for J; bases not matched to a gene: 3. CDR3 coding DNA: TGTGCCAGCAGTTACCGGGACAGGGATTATGGCTACACCTTC. This codes for CASSYRDRDYGYTF.

The V call is TRBV7-6, the J call TRBJ2-7; the match to TRBD1 covers 8 bases. The V and J ends lost 4 bases and 0 bases, in that order; junction bases with no gene match: 8. The CDR3 covers 16 residues. Germline V gives CDR1 SGHVS, CDR2 FNYEAQ. CDR3 in amino acids: CASSSGQGWGSYEQYF. The CDR3 region has the DNA TGTGCCAGCAGCTCAGGACAGGGTTGGGGCTCCTACGAGCAGTACTTC.

In nucleotides, the CDR3 is TGTGCCAGCAGTTTAGTGGGCTTCAATTCACCCCTCCACTTT. It codes for CASSLVGFNSPLHF. J is TRBJ1-6 and V is TRBV27; D is uncertain. CDR1 is MNHEY and CDR2 is SMNVEV in the germline V gene (reference sequence). The V and J ends lost 2 bases and 7 bases respectively, with 9 bases between them. The CDR3 totals 14 residues.

The chain uses TRBV24-1 and TRBJ1-5; 8 nucleotides line up with TRBD1. Germline V lookup: CDR1 KGHDR, CDR2 SFDVKD. The CDR3 is 13 residues long. V was pared by 5 bases and J by 10 bases, with 6 bases of the junction left unmatched. CDR3 protein: CATSALTGDPQHF. CDR3 bases: TGTGCCACCAGTGCCTTGACAGGGGACCCCCAGCATTTT.

The chain employs TRBV14 and TRBJ1-2, with D maybe TRBD1 (5 bases). This CDR3 has 13 residues. Germline values: CDR1 SGHDN, CDR2 FVKESK. Trimming shortened V by 0 bases and J by 8 bases, and 10 bases separated the two germline ends. The chain's CDR3 is CASSQEKGNGYTF. The CDR3 nucleotides are TGTGCCAGCAGCCAAGAGAAGGGGAACGGCTACACCTTC.

The CDR3 here is CASSFRGSDTEAFF. CDR3 nucleotides: TGTGCCAGCAGCTTTCGGGGTTCGGACACTGAAGCTTTCTTT. The chain couples TRBV11-2 to TRBJ1-1, with no clear D. Germline V gene data show CDR1 as SGHAT and CDR2 as FQNNGV. The CDR3 sequence is 14 residues long. Trimming took 3 bases from V and 3 from J, leaving 11 bases between them.

This chain uses TRBV20-1 with TRBJ2-7; the match to TRBD2 covers 8 bases. Germline assignment: CDR1 DFQATT and CDR2 SNEGSKA (reference sequence). CDR3 size: 11 residues. The CDR3 sequence: CSQLAAYEQYF. CDR3 in DNA: TGCAGCCAACTAGCGGCCTACGAGCAGTACTTC.

This clone came up once. The chain uses TRBV3-1 (or the pseudogene TRBV3-2) and TRBJ2-2; no reliable D call. Germline CDR1 is LGHDT and CDR2 is YNNKEL (reference sequence). This CDR3 is built from 15 residues. The V end was cut by 3 bases, the J end by 2 bases, with 10 bases between. DNA of the CDR3: TGTGCCAGCAGCCACCTCACAGCTAACACCGGGGAGCTGTTTTTT. It specifies CASSHLTANTGELFF.

This chain links TRBV2 with TRBJ1-1, with TRBD1 identical over 8 bases. V shed 6 bases and J 1 base; nucleotides not matched to a gene: 4. The CDR3 has 14 residues. Per the germline V gene, CDR1 is SNHLY and CDR2 is FYNNEI. This CDR3 reads CASRAGQENTEAFF. As DNA, the CDR3 is TGTGCCAGCAGAGCGGGACAGGAGAACACTGAAGCTTTCTTT. The variable domain in full, completed from reference TRBV2 and TRBJ1-1, reads EPEVTQTPSHQVTQMGQEVILRCVPISNHLYFYWYRQILGQKVEFLVSFYNNEISEKSEIFDDQFSVERPDGSNFTLKIRSTKLEDSAMYFCASRAGQENTEAFFGQGTRLTVV.

The chain has TRBV28 and TRBJ2-5, with D possibly TRBD2 on 6 matching bases. The ends were cut back, 5 bases at V and 5 bases at J, with 12 bases in the middle. The germline V gene encodes CDR1 MDHEN and CDR2 SYDVKM. The CDR3 loop spans 13 amino acids. The CDR3 sequence is CASSDGTFETQYF. In nucleotides, the CDR3 is TGTGCCAGCAGTGACGGGACTTTCGAGACCCAGTACTTC.

J is TRBJ1-2 and V is TRBV5-6; the match to TRBD1 covers 7 bases. CDR3 length: 16 residues. With V trimmed by 3 bases and J by 3 bases, 11 bases remained unmatched. Looked up from germline, CDR1 is SGHDT and CDR2 is YYEEEE. The CDR3 nucleotides are TGTGCCAGCAGCTCCTCATGGGACAGTCCCGACTATGGCTACACCTTC. It yields the protein CASSSSWDSPDYGYTF.

V and J are TRBV18 and TRBJ2-1; D possibly corresponds to TRBD2 (7 bases). CDR1 and CDR2 from the germline V gene are KGHSH and LQKENI. V was trimmed by 1 base and J by 5 bases, leaving 12 bases between them. The CDR3 sequence is 15 residues long. As DNA, the CDR3 is TGTGCCAGCTCACCACGAAAGGGGGGGAACAATGAGCAGTTCTTC. It yields the protein CASSPRKGGNNEQFF.

The chain joins TRBV11-3 to TRBJ2-1, with a tentative D call TRBD2 (6 bases). CDR3 length equals 16 residues. Germline CDR1 and CDR2: SGHNT and YENEEA. Trimming removed 2 bases at V and 7 bases at J, with 18 bases between. CDR3 in amino acids: CASSLTSSAQWNEQFF. The CDR3 coding sequence is TGTGCCAGCAGCTTAACGTCTAGCGCCCAGTGGAATGAGCAGTTCTTC.

About this clone itself: Different DNA sequences within this sample yield the same CDR3. The chain links TRBV9 to TRBJ2-1; maybe TRBD2 (5 bases). V lost 0 bases and J 3 bases, leaving 7 bases between the germline ends. Germline CDR1 and CDR2: SGDLS and YYNGEE. This CDR3 contains 14 residues. In DNA, the CDR3 is TGTGCCAGCAGCGTAGGCGGACTCTACAATGAGCAGTTCTTC. Its translation: CASSVGGLYNEQFF.

The chain combines TRBV5-4 with TRBJ2-3, with D possibly TRBD2 on 6 matching bases. This CDR3 comprises 16 residues. From germline, CDR1 is SGHNT and CDR2 YYREEE (reference sequence). V lost 4 bases to trimming and J lost 4 bases, with 19 bases between them. The DNA for the CDR3 is TGTGCCAGCAGCCCCGGACTATTTTTGGGGGCAGATACGCAGTATTTT. As protein: CASSPGLFLGADTQYF.

The chain has TRBV27 and TRBJ2-1, with D perhaps TRBD2 (6 bases). Germline CDR1 MNHEY, CDR2 SMNVEV (reference sequence). The CDR3 is 13 amino acids. V was pared by 0 bases and J by 8 bases, with 8 bases between. DNA of the CDR3: TGTGCCAGCAGTTTATCCGCGGGATATGAGCAGTTCTTC. Translating it yields CASSLSAGYEQFF.

J is TRBJ2-7 and V is TRBV7-6; 7 nucleotides agree with TRBD1. The germline V gene encodes CDR1 SGHVS and CDR2 FNYEAQ. V shed 0 bases, J shed 1 base, and the junction held 6 bases outside the gene matches. CDR3 length: 16 amino acids. CDR3: CASSLAPGQTSYEQYF. For the CDR3, the DNA is TGTGCCAGCAGCTTAGCGCCGGGACAGACGTCCTACGAGCAGTACTTC.

This chain connects TRBV5-1 to TRBJ2-1; TRBD1 matches at 9 bases. J gave up 5 bases and V 3 bases, and 6 bases lay outside the gene matches. Germline V lookup: CDR1 SGHRS, CDR2 YFSETQ. The CDR3 loop spans 15 amino acids. The CDR3 spells CASSSGTGIDNEQFF. As DNA, the CDR3 is TGCGCCAGCAGCTCCGGGACAGGGATCGACAATGAGCAGTTCTTC.

The chain joins TRBV7-9 to TRBJ2-7; 7 nucleotides line up with TRBD1. V gave up 5 bases and J gave up 4 bases; unmatched junction bases: 17. CDR1 and CDR2 from the germline V gene are SEHNR and FQNEAQ (reference sequence). The CDR3 loop spans 17 amino acids. The CDR3 sequence: CASSASRGQSANYEQYF. As DNA, the CDR3 is TGTGCCAGCAGCGCAAGCCGGGGACAGTCAGCAAATTACGAGCAGTACTTC. The entire variable domain, with the rest obtained from reference TRBV7-9 and TRBJ2-7, is as follows: DTGVSQNPRHKITKRGQNVTFRCDPISEHNRLYWYRQTLGQGPEFLTYFQNEAQLEKSRLLSDRFSAERPKGSFSTLEIQRTEQGDSAMYLCASSASRGQSANYEQYFGPGTRLTVT.

The chain recombines TRBV7-3 with TRBJ2-5; TRBD1 aligns across 8 bases. V dropped 0 bases and J dropped 5; count of bases not matched to a gene: 5. There are 15 residues in the CDR3. Germline loops: CDR1 SGHTA, CDR2 FQGTGA. CDR3: CASSLTRTGRETQYF. The CDR3 DNA is TGTGCCAGCAGCTTAACAAGGACAGGGAGGGAGACCCAGTACTTC.

The chain couples TRBV19 to TRBJ1-1; D uncertain. The V and J ends lost 7 bases and 3 bases respectively, with 12 bases between them. Germline assignment: CDR1 LNHDA and CDR2 SQIVND (reference sequence). The CDR3 extends over 13 amino acids. The CDR3 region is CASKNPGYTEAFF. The CDR3 DNA sequence: TGTGCCAGTAAAAACCCCGGTTACACTGAAGCTTTCTTT.

This chain uses TRBV7-9 with TRBJ1-4; D perhaps matches TRBD1 (6 bases). V lost 7 bases to trimming and J lost 0 bases, with 9 bases between them. Germline loops: CDR1 SEHNR, CDR2 FQNEAQ (reference sequence). The CDR3 sequence is 14 residues long. For the CDR3, the DNA is TGTGCCAGCAACAGGGTTGCAACTAATGAAAAACTGTTTTTT. It codes for CASNRVATNEKLFF.

V usage is TRBV23-1 and J usage is TRBJ2-2; D is unresolved. TRBV23-1 is recorded as an ORF, its role being uncertain. V dropped 4 bases and J dropped 3 bases, with 15 bases sitting between them. The CDR3 runs to 16 residues. CDR3 bases: TGCGCCAGCAGTCCTTATGTTCATGAGGACACCGGGGAGCTGTTTTTT. Its translation is CASSPYVHEDTGELFF.

For the CDR3, the DNA is TGTGCCAGCAGTGCACCGACTGGTACAGGGGCCAACGTCCTGACTTTC. Protein sequence: CASSAPTGTGANVLTF. The rearrangement joins TRBV6-4 to TRBJ2-6; no firm D call. The CDR3 is 16 amino acids. V dropped 4 bases and J dropped 4 bases, with 14 bases sitting between them. Germline-derived CDR1 and CDR2 are MRHNA and SNTAGT.

The chain uses TRBV7-3 and TRBJ2-7; 11 bases map to TRBD2. There are 15 residues in the CDR3. The germline gives CDR1 SGHTA, CDR2 FQGTGA. Unmatched junction bases numbered 7, after V lost 5 bases and J lost 4 bases. CDR3 in DNA: TGTGCCAGCAGCCCCCGACTAGCGGGGAAATACGAGCAGTACTTC. Translation: CASSPRLAGKYEQYF.

The chain carries TRBV6-4 and TRBJ1-2; D unclear. The CDR3 has 10 residues. Germline CDR1 reads MRHNA; CDR2 reads SNTAGT. CDR3 nucleotide sequence: TGTTATAAAGTTACGGGAAGCTCCACCTTC. Translating it yields CYKVTGSSTF.

In this sample, this clone turned up once. This chain links TRBV27 with TRBJ2-2; D may be TRBD2 (6 bases). CDR3 size: 11 residues. CDR1 is MNHEY and CDR2 is SMNVEV in the germline V gene (reference sequence). Trimming took 8 bases from V and 5 from J, leaving 6 bases between them. CDR3: CASGRTGELFF. CDR3 coding DNA: TGTGCCAGCGGGAGGACCGGGGAGCTGTTTTTT.

The V call is TRBV21-1, the J call TRBJ2-7; the table gives TRBD1 as D, unverified against the DNA. TRBV21-1 is a pseudogene. The CDR3 length is 15 residues. This CDR3 reads CASSRNRDRGPEQYF. The CDR3 DNA follows: TGTGCCAGCAGCAGGAACCGGGACAGGGGCCCCGAGCAGTACTTC.

The genes are TRBV6-2 or TRBV6-3 and TRBJ1-4, with D maybe TRBD1 (5 bases). CDR1 and CDR2 (germline): MNHEY, SVGEGT. The CDR3 runs to 14 residues. V lost 2 bases to trimming and J lost 4 bases, with 8 bases between them. CDR3 protein: CASSYRGVNEKLFF. CDR3 bases: TGTGCCAGCAGTTACAGGGGCGTTAATGAAAAACTGTTTTTT.

The CDR3 DNA reads as TGTGCCATCACAAAACAGGGAACGGGCGGGGAGCTGTTTTTT. This translates into CAITKQGTGGELFF. The rearrangement joins TRBV15 to TRBJ2-2; maybe TRBD1 (6 bases). The V end lost 10 bases, the J end lost 7 bases, and 19 bases lay between the germline ends. CDR1 and CDR2 from the germline V gene are LNHNV and YYDKDF (reference sequence). This CDR3 contains 14 residues.